This TCR beta chain emerged from a study of human T cells and chemical hapten exposure. Overall study: Patches with 0.01% DPC went on the upper back, and the tests were read at 6 days.

Documented time point: patch test 1, 2 weeks after DPC sensitization. The treatment is: therapeutic diphenylcyclopropenone sensitization with weekly scalp DPC. The study's findings and limits: Expanded TCRs formed significantly more large CDR3 similarity clusters than controls.

This clonotype has only a few counts. Its matching antigen is unknown. Germline-derived CDR1 and CDR2 are SGHRS and YFSETQ. V lost 0 bases and J 10 bases, leaving 7 bases between the germline ends. This CDR3 comprises 11 residues. The study's library attached unique molecular identifiers to single cDNA molecules. TCRdb re-analysed the RACE reads in MiXCR, keeping a single row per CDR3 protein. Of approximately 350,000 distinct CDR3 sequences listed, approximately 6.3% are singletons. The sequences come from whole blood, collected in connection with sensitization to the hapten diphenylcyclopropenone (DPC). The J gene is TRBJ1-2, the V gene TRBV5-1; D remains ambiguous. This TCR was sampled from a woman aged 18-29 years with alopecia areata. Some clones in this sample may be carry-over from other donors' samples. CDR3 sequence reads: CASSLGAAYTF. The CDR3 coding sequence is TGCGCCAGCAGCTTGGGGGCGGCCTACACCTTC.